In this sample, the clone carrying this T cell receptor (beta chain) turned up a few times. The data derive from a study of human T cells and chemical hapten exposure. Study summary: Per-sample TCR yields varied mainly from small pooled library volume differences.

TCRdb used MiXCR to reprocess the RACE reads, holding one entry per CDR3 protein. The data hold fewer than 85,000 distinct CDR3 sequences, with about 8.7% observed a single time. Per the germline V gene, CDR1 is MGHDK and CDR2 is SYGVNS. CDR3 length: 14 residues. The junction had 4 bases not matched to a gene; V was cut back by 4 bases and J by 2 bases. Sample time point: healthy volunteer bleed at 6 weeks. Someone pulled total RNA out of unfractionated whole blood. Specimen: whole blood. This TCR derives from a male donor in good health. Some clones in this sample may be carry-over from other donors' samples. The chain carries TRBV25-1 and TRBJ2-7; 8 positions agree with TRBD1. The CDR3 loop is CASSAGQGPYEQYF. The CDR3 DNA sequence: TGTGCCAGCAGTGCCGGACAGGGTCCCTACGAGCAGTACTTC.